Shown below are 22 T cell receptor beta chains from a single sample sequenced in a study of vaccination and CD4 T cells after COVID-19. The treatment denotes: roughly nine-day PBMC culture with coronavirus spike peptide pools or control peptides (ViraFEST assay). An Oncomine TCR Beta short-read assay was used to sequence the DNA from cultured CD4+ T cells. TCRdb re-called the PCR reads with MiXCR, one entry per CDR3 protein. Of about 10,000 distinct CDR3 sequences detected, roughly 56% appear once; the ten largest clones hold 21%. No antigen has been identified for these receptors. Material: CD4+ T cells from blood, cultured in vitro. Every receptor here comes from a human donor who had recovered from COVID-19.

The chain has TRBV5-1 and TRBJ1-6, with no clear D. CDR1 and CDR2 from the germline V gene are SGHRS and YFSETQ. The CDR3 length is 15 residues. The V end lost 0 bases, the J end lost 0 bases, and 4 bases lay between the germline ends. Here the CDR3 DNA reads TGCGCCAGCAGCTTGGGGTTCTCCTATAATTCACCCCTCCACTTT. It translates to CASSLGFSYNSPLHF.

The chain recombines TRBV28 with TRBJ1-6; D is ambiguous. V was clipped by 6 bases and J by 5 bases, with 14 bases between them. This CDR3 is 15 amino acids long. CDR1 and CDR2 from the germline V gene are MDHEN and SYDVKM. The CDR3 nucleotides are TGTGCCAGCAGAAACTGGGGAACGGATAATTCACCCCTCCACTTT. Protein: CASRNWGTDNSPLHF.

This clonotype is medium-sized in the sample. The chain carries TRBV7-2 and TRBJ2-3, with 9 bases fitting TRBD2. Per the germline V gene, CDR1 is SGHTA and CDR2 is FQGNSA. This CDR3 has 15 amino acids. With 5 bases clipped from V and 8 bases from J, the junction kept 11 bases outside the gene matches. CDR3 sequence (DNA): TGTGCCAGCAGCCAACGGGGAGGGCGGGAGGGTACGCAGTATTTT. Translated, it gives CASSQRGGREGTQYF.

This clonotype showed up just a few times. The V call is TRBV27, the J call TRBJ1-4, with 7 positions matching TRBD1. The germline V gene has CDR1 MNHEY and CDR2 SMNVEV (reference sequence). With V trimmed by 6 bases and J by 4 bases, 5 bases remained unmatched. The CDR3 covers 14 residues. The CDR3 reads CASSGTAVNEKLFF. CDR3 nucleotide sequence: TGTGCCAGCAGCGGGACAGCCGTTAATGAAAAACTGTTTTTT.

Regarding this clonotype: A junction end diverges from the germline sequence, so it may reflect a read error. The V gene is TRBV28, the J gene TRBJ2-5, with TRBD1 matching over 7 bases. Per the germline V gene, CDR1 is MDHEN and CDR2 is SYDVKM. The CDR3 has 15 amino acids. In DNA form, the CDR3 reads TGTGCCAGCAGCCTACAGGGGCCCGGGCAAGAGGCCCAGTACTTC. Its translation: CASSLQGPGQEAQYF.

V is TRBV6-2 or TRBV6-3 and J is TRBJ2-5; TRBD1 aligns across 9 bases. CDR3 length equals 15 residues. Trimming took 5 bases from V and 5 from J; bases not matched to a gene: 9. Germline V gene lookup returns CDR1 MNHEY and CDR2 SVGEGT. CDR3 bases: TGTGCCAGCAGTCCCGGGACAGGGATCGGGGAGACCCAGTACTTC. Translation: CASSPGTGIGETQYF.

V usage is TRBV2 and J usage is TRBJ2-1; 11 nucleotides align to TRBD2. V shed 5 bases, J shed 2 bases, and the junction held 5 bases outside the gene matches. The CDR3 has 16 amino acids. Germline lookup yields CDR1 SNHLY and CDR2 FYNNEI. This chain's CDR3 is CASSLGLAEPYNEQFF. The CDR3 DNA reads TGTGCCAGCAGTCTGGGACTAGCGGAGCCCTACAATGAGCAGTTCTTC.

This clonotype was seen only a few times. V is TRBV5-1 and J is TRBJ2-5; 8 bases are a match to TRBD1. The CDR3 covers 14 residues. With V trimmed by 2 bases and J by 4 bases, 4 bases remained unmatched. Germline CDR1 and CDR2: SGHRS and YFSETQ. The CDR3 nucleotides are TGCGCCAGCAGCTTCGCAGGGGGCGTAGAGACCCAGTACTTC. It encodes CASSFAGGVETQYF.

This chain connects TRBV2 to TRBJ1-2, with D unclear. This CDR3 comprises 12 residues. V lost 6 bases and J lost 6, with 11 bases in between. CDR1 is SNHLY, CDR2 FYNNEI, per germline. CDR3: CASSADLDGYTF. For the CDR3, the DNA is TGTGCCAGCAGCGCAGACCTCGATGGCTACACCTTC.

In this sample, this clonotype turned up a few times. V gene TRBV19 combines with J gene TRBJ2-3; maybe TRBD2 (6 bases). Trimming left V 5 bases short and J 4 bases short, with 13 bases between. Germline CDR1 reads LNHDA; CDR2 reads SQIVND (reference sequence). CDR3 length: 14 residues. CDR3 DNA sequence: TGTGCCAGTAGTTATACTAGCCCCCCAGATACGCAGTATTTT. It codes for CASSYTSPPDTQYF. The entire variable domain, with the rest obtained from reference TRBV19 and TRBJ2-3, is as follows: DGGITQSPKYLFRKEGQNVTLSCEQNLNHDAMYWYRQDPGQGLRLIYYSQIVNDFQKGDIAEGYSVSREKKESFPLTVTSAQKNPTAFYLCASSYTSPPDTQYFGPGTRLTVL.

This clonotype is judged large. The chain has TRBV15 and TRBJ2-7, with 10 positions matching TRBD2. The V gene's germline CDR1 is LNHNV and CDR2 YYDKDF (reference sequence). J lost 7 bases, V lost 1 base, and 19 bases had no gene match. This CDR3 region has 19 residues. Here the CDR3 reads CATSRGLAGAVRALGEQYF. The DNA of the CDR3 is TGTGCCACCAGCAGAGGTCTAGCGGGAGCCGTCCGGGCCCTTGGTGAGCAGTACTTC.

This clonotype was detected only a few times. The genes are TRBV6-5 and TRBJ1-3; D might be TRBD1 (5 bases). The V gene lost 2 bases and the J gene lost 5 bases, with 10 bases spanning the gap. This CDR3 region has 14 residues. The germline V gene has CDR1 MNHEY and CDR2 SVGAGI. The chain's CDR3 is CASSYAGRRNTIYF. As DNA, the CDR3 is TGTGCCAGCAGTTACGCGGGACGCAGAAACACCATATATTTT.

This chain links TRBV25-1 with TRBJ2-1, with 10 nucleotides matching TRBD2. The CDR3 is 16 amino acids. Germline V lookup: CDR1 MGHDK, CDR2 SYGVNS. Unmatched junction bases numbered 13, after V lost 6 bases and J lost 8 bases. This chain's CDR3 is CASSPGIAGGIHEQFF. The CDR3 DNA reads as TGTGCCAGCAGCCCCGGAATAGCGGGAGGAATCCATGAGCAGTTCTTC.

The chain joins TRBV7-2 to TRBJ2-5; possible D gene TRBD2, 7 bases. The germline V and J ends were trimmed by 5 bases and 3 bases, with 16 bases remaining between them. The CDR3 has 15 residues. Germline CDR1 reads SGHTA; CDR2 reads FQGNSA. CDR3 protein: CASSPRGAGEETQYF. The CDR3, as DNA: TGTGCCAGCAGCCCCCGGGGGGCGGGAGAAGAGACCCAGTACTTC.

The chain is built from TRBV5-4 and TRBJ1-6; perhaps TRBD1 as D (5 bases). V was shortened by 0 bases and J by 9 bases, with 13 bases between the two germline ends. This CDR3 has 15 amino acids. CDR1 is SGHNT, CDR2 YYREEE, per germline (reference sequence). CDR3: CASSLAPGGGSPLHF. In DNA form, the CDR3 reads TGTGCCAGCAGCTTGGCGCCGGGGGGAGGTTCACCCCTCCACTTT.

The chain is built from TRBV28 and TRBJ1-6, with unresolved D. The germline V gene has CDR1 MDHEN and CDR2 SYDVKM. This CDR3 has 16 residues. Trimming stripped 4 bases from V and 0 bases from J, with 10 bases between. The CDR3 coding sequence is TGTGCCAGCAGTTATACCCGAAGCTCCTATAATTCACCCCTCCACTTT. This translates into CASSYTRSSYNSPLHF.

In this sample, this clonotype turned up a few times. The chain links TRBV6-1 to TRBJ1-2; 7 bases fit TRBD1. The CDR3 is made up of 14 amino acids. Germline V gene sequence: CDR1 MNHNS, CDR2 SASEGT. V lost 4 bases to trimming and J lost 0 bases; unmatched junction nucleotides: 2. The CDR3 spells CASSGGTANYGYTF. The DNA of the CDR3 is TGTGCCAGCAGTGGAGGGACAGCTAACTATGGCTACACCTTC.

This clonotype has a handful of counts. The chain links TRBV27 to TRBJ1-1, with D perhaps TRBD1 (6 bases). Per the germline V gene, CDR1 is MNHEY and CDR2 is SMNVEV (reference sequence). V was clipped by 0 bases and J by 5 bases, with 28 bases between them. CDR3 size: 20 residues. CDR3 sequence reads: CASSLSPFPGTRQGRTEAFF. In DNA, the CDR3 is TGTGCCAGCAGTTTATCCCCATTTCCCGGGACACGCCAGGGAAGAACTGAAGCTTTCTTT.

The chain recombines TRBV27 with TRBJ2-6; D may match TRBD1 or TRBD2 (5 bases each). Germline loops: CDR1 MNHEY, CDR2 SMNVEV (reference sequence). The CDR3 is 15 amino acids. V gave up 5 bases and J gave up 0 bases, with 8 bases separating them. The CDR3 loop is CASSGGISGANVLTF. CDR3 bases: TGTGCCAGCAGTGGGGGAATCTCTGGGGCCAACGTCCTGACTTTC.

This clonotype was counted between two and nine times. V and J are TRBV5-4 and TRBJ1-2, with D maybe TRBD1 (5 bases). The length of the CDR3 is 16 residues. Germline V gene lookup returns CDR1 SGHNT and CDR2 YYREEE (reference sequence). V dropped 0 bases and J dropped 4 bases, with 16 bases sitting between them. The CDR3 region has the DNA TGTGCCAGCAGCTTGGATGGGTTAGGGGCCGGCTATGGCTACACCTTC. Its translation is CASSLDGLGAGYGYTF.

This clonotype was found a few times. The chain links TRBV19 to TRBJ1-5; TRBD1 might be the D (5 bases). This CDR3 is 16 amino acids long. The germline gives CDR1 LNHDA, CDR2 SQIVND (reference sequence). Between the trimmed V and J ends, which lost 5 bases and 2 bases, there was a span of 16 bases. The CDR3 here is CASSLTSGRRNQPQHF. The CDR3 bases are TGTGCCAGTAGTTTGACTTCGGGACGCCGCAATCAGCCCCAGCATTTT.

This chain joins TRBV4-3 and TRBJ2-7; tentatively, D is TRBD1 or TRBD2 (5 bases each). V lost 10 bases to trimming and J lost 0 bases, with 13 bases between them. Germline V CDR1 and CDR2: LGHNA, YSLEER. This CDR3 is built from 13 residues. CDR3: CATRWGTSYEQYF. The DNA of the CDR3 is TGCGCCACCAGGTGGGGGACCTCCTACGAGCAGTACTTC.